These 27 T cell receptor beta chains originate from one sample sequenced in a study of T cell responses to AZD1222 COVID-19 vaccine. Assay used: immunoSEQ multiplex PCR; TCRdb lists only in-frame clones, some missing. The table lists fewer than 200,000 clones, around nine tenths of them singletons. The sample here was peripheral blood, taken 28 days after the second AZD1222 dose. Every receptor here comes from an adult who received the AZD1222 COVID-19 vaccine.

This chain uses TRBV4-2 with TRBJ2-1, with TRBD2 matching 7 bases. Germline assignment: CDR1 LGHNA and CDR2 YNFKEQ. The trim removed 1 base at V and 7 bases at J, leaving 7 bases unmatched. CDR3 length equals 15 residues. CDR3 in DNA: TGTGCCAGCAGCCAAGCAAGCGGGGTGGGGAATGAGCAGTTCTTC. This codes for CASSQASGVGNEQFF.

J is TRBJ1-1 and V is TRBV7-9, with a tentative D call TRBD1 (5 bases). The CDR3 extends over 16 amino acids. CDR1 is SEHNR, CDR2 FQNEAQ, per germline (reference sequence). The ends were cut back, 2 bases at V and 6 bases at J, with 19 bases in the middle. The chain's CDR3 is CASSLNRRARKAEAFF. The CDR3 bases are TGTGCCAGCAGCTTAAACAGGAGGGCGAGGAAGGCTGAAGCTTTCTTT.

Ten or more counts support this clone. The CDR3 region is CASRSTSGGPSSYEQYF. The CDR3 nucleotides read TGTGCCAGCAGATCGACTAGCGGGGGGCCGAGCTCCTACGAGCAGTACTTC. The V call is TRBV27, the J call TRBJ2-7; 13 bases align to TRBD2. The length of the CDR3 is 17 residues. The ends lost 6 bases at V and 0 bases at J; junction bases unmatched: 8. Germline lookup yields CDR1 MNHEY and CDR2 SMNVEV (reference sequence).

The chain carries TRBV30 and TRBJ1-1; tentatively, D is TRBD1 (6 bases). The germline V gene has CDR1 GTSNPN and CDR2 SVGIG (reference sequence). CDR3 size: 14 residues. Trimming pared 1 base from V and 8 bases from J, leaving 17 bases between. The CDR3 here is CAWSARAGGTEAFF. The CDR3 DNA sequence: TGTGCCTGGAGTGCGAGGGCCGGGGGCACCGAAGCTTTCTTT.

The chain combines TRBV6-1 with TRBJ1-5; D gene uncertain. V was clipped by 1 base and J by 7 bases, with 14 bases between them. The CDR3 consists of 15 residues. Per the germline V gene, CDR1 is MNHNS and CDR2 is SASEGT. The CDR3 spells CASSEGVLGTQPQHF. As DNA, the CDR3 is TGTGCCAGCAGTGAAGGGGTATTGGGAACCCAGCCCCAGCATTTT.

The chain joins TRBV7-2 to TRBJ2-2; D uncertain. CDR1 SGHTA and CDR2 FQGNSA come from the germline V gene. The CDR3 sequence is 13 residues long. With 1 base removed from V and 7 bases from J, the gap between germline ends came to 7 bases. As DNA, the CDR3 is TGTGCCAGCAGCTTAGTGATGGGCGGGGAGCTGTTTTTT. It translates to CASSLVMGGELFF.

V is TRBV5-4 and J is TRBJ1-4, with 7 bases identical to TRBD1. Germline loops: CDR1 SGHNT, CDR2 YYREEE (reference sequence). The CDR3 covers 17 residues. The V and J ends lost 3 bases and 4 bases, in that order; junction bases with no gene match: 12. The CDR3, as DNA: TGTGCCAGCAGCTCCTCCTCCGGACAGGTTCTTAATGAAAAACTGTTTTTT. Its protein product is CASSSSSGQVLNEKLFF.

The chain couples TRBV5-6 to TRBJ1-6, with TRBD1 identical over 7 bases. CDR3 length: 16 residues. V lost 0 bases to trimming and J lost 0 bases; unmatched junction nucleotides: 0. In germline, CDR1 is SGHDT, CDR2 YYEEEE. For the CDR3, the DNA is TGTGCCAGCAGCTTGGGACAGGGCTCCTATAATTCACCCCTCCACTTT. It encodes CASSLGQGSYNSPLHF.

The sample holds one count of this clone. The chain carries TRBV7-2 and TRBJ1-5; D is unresolved. Trimming stripped 3 bases from V and 5 bases from J, with 8 bases between. Germline V lookup: CDR1 SGHTA, CDR2 FQGNSA. The CDR3 is made up of 13 amino acids. CDR3 DNA: TGTGCCAGCAGCTTTGGGATAGATCAGCCCCAGCATTTT. Its translation: CASSFGIDQPQHF.

Points on this clone: The sample contains more than one DNA sequence encoding this CDR3. The gene calls are TRBV6-5 and TRBJ2-7; no clear D. The CDR3 consists of 14 residues. With 2 bases removed from V and 3 bases from J, the gap between germline ends came to 11 bases. Germline assignment: CDR1 MNHEY and CDR2 SVGAGI. DNA for the CDR3: TGTGCCAGCAGTTACGGTCACCTAAGCTACGAGCAGTACTTC. This gives the protein CASSYGHLSYEQYF.

The CDR3 DNA follows: TGTGCCAGTAGTCCATCTCCGGGACAGGGTTTCACTGAAGCTTTCTTT. It translates to CASSPSPGQGFTEAFF. This rearrangement joins TRBV19 to TRBJ1-1; 9 nucleotides line up with TRBD1. Unmatched junction bases numbered 11, after V lost 5 bases and J lost 4 bases. The CDR3 contains 16 residues. Germline CDR1 reads LNHDA; CDR2 reads SQIVND (reference sequence).

The chain carries TRBV28 and TRBJ1-4; D is unresolved. Germline V gene sequence: CDR1 MDHEN, CDR2 SYDVKM. This CDR3 comprises 14 residues. Trimming left V 6 bases short and J 6 bases short, with 14 bases between. CDR3 sequence: CASSSAMSDEKLFF. CDR3 coding DNA: TGTGCCAGCAGCTCGGCCATGTCGGATGAAAAACTGTTTTTT.

The chain couples TRBV29-1 to TRBJ1-1; tentative D call: TRBD1 (5 bases). The length of the CDR3 is 12 residues. Per germline, CDR1 SQVTM and CDR2 ANQGSEA. The V gene lost 5 bases and the J gene lost 5 bases, with 12 bases spanning the gap. The CDR3 DNA reads as TGCAGCGTTCGGGACGGGAGGACTGAAGCTTTCTTT. It specifies CSVRDGRTEAFF.

For this clone: Other DNA sequences within the sample encode an identical CDR3. This chain links TRBV28 with TRBJ2-3, with 8 bases identical to TRBD2. V trimming: 6 bases; J trimming: 6 bases; junction bases outside the gene matches: 5. Germline CDR1 and CDR2: MDHEN and SYDVKM. This CDR3 is 13 amino acids long. CDR3 amino acids: CASRTGGPDTQYF. The CDR3 DNA follows: TGTGCCAGCAGAACGGGGGGGCCGGATACGCAGTATTTT.

This clone appeared a few times. This chain links TRBV6-5 with TRBJ1-5, with D tentatively TRBD1 (6 bases). V lost 7 bases, J lost 7 bases, and 17 bases lay in between. From germline, CDR1 is MNHEY and CDR2 SVGAGI. The CDR3 spans 14 residues. The CDR3: CASIIGGGLQPQHF. For the CDR3, the DNA is TGTGCCAGCATCATAGGGGGGGGGCTCCAGCCCCAGCATTTT.

The chain has TRBV2 and TRBJ2-7; D gene uncertain. Trimming stripped 7 bases from V and 7 bases from J, with 14 bases between. CDR1 is SNHLY and CDR2 is FYNNEI in the germline V gene. The CDR3 is made up of 12 amino acids. The CDR3 DNA follows: TGTGCCAGCAAACGCTACGCGAATGAGCAGTACTTC. Encoded protein: CASKRYANEQYF.

The rearrangement joins TRBV5-1 to TRBJ2-1, with 8 bases matching TRBD2. This CDR3 is 14 amino acids long. V was clipped by 1 base and J by 5 bases; unmatched bases: 2. The V gene's germline CDR1 is SGHRS and CDR2 YFSETQ. The CDR3 region has the DNA TGCGCCAGCAGCTTGACGGGGGGGAACAATGAGCAGTTCTTC. Protein product: CASSLTGGNNEQFF.

The CDR3 bases are TGTGCCAGCAGCCAAATAGCCGGGCAGGCTTTCTTT. Translated, it gives CASSQIAGQAFF. The chain is built from TRBV3-1 (or the pseudogene TRBV3-2) and TRBJ1-1; D remains ambiguous. V lost 2 bases, J lost 11 bases, and 12 bases lay in between. The CDR3 spans 12 residues. From germline, CDR1 is LGHDT and CDR2 YNNKEL (reference sequence).

The chain employs TRBV12-5 and TRBJ1-1; 8 bases agree with TRBD1. This CDR3 comprises 15 residues. With V trimmed by 1 base and J by 1 base, 2 bases remained unmatched. The germline CDR1 and CDR2 sequences are LGHNT and FRNRAP. CDR3: CASGLGDRGNTEAFF. CDR3 in DNA: TGTGCTAGTGGTTTGGGCGACAGGGGGAACACTGAAGCTTTCTTT.

The V and J genes are TRBV10-3 and TRBJ2-7, with D perhaps being TRBD1 or TRBD2 (5 bases each). Germline values: CDR1 ENHRY, CDR2 SYGVKD. Trimming took off 2 bases at V and 3 bases at J, with 11 bases between the two ends. The CDR3 consists of 14 residues. CDR3 residues: CAISEGGGGYEQYF. CDR3 nucleotides: TGTGCCATCAGTGAGGGCGGTGGGGGCTACGAGCAGTACTTC.

The chain has TRBV6-5 and TRBJ1-6; 7 bases match TRBD1. Germline CDR1 reads MNHEY; CDR2 reads SVGAGI. Trimming cost V 7 bases and J 7 bases; bases outside gene matches: 1. The CDR3 runs to 12 residues. The CDR3 coding sequence is TGTGCCAGCACGACAGGGAATTCACCCCTCCACTTT. This sequence encodes CASTTGNSPLHF.

This sequence joins TRBV3-1 (or the pseudogene TRBV3-2) and TRBJ2-5; D may be TRBD1 or TRBD2 (5 bases each). The CDR3 consists of 15 residues. V gave up 5 bases and J gave up 4 bases, with 17 bases separating them. CDR1 and CDR2 (germline): LGHDT, YNNKEL (reference sequence). The CDR3, as DNA: TGTGCCAGCAGCTTCACTTCAGGGAGTGGAGAGACCCAGTACTTC. Translated, it gives CASSFTSGSGETQYF.

The rearrangement links TRBV6-5 to TRBJ1-2, with D perhaps matching TRBD1 (5 bases). Trimming took 4 bases from V and 5 from J, leaving 8 bases between them. The CDR3 consists of 12 residues. The V gene's germline CDR1 is MNHEY and CDR2 SVGAGI. DNA of the CDR3: TGTGCCAGCAGTTCGGACATTTATGGCTACACCTTC. Its translation is CASSSDIYGYTF.

This clone was recorded a few times. V and J are TRBV3-1 (or the pseudogene TRBV3-2) and TRBJ2-7, with D possibly TRBD2 on 6 matching bases. CDR1 and CDR2 from the germline V gene are LGHDT and YNNKEL (reference sequence). The length of the CDR3 is 15 residues. Trimming stripped 3 bases from V and 6 bases from J, with 18 bases between. The CDR3 loop is CASSQDTRRGGEQYF. The CDR3 nucleotides are TGTGCCAGCAGCCAGGATACTAGGAGGGGCGGCGAGCAGTACTTC.

This clone appeared a few times. The DNA for the CDR3 is TGTGCCAGCAGTTACCTGAAGGGTAGGGGCACTGAAGCTTTCTTT. Translation gives CASSYLKGRGTEAFF. This chain connects TRBV6-5 to TRBJ1-1; a possible D gene is TRBD1 (5 bases). From germline, CDR1 is MNHEY and CDR2 SVGAGI. The CDR3 extends over 15 amino acids. V was pared by 2 bases and J by 4 bases, with 14 bases between.

In this sample, this clone turned up a few times. The rearrangement links TRBV2 to TRBJ1-6; TRBD1 aligns across 8 bases. V shed 4 bases, J shed 9 bases, and the junction held 5 bases outside the gene matches. The CDR3 sequence is 14 residues long. CDR1 and CDR2 (germline): SNHLY, FYNNEI. CDR3 sequence (DNA): TGTGCCAGCAGTGCAGGGGGCGCAGCTTCACCCCTCCACTTT. Its translation: CASSAGGAASPLHF.

The V gene is TRBV19, the J gene TRBJ2-3; 9 positions match TRBD2. V shed 1 base and J 3 bases; nucleotides not matched to a gene: 8. This CDR3 has 17 amino acids. The germline V gene has CDR1 LNHDA and CDR2 SQIVND (reference sequence). The chain's CDR3 is CASSIGPRLAGTDTQYF. The CDR3, as DNA: TGTGCCAGTAGTATAGGGCCGAGGCTAGCGGGGACAGATACGCAGTATTTT.